One sample yielded the 17 T cell receptor beta chains listed below, sequenced in a study of T cells expressing NK-cell markers. TCRdb re-called the 5' RACE reads and gives one entry per CDR3 protein, without DNA. Here the sample table reports about 170,000 distinct CDR3 sequences. The sample was blood T cells: a sorted CD56 or NKG2C T cell subset, CD4+ or CD8+ T cells, or bulk PBMC T cells (not recorded which). These receptors came from a man between 18 and 69 years old in good health.

The chain links TRBV6-6 to TRBJ2-7. The CDR3 is 12 residues long. Germline V gene sequence: CDR1 MNHNY, CDR2 SVGAGI (reference sequence). CDR3 loop: CAHAVTTYEQYF.

The rearrangement uses TRBV4-2 and TRBJ2-3; absent DNA, TCRdb's TRBD2 call cannot be checked. The CDR3 consists of 20 residues. Germline lookup yields CDR1 LGHNA and CDR2 YNFKEQ. The CDR3 reads CASSRAGASGGPTNTDTQYF.

The V gene is TRBV7-9, the J gene TRBJ2-1; the D call from TCRdb, TRBD1, cannot be confirmed without DNA. From germline, CDR1 is SEHNR and CDR2 FQNEAQ (reference sequence). The CDR3 extends over 17 amino acids. The CDR3 protein is CASSPRLGHSSYNEQFF. Variable domain in full (rest from reference TRBV7-9 and TRBJ2-1): DTGVSQNPRHKITKRGQNVTFRCDPISEHNRLYWYRQTLGQGPEFLTYFQNEAQLEKSRLLSDRFSAERPKGSFSTLEIQRTEQGDSAMYLCASSPRLGHSSYNEQFFGPGTRLTVL.

The rearrangement joins TRBV12-3 or TRBV12-4 to TRBJ2-2. CDR3 length equals 14 residues. CDR3 in amino acids: CASSLDGVAGELFF.

The rearrangement links TRBV27 to TRBJ2-7. Looked up from germline, CDR1 is MNHEY and CDR2 is SMNVEV (reference sequence). The CDR3 sequence is 11 residues long. The chain's CDR3 is CASGTLDEQYF.

V gene TRBV28 combines with J gene TRBJ2-3. This CDR3 contains 14 residues. Germline loops: CDR1 MDHEN, CDR2 SYDVKM. CDR3: CASSGAYVTDTQYF.

V usage is TRBV15 and J usage is TRBJ1-1. This CDR3 has 13 residues. Germline CDR1 reads LNHNV; CDR2 reads YYDKDF (reference sequence). The chain's CDR3 is CATSRSRNTEAFF. Full variable domain (outside the CDR3, taken from reference TRBV15 and TRBJ1-1): DAMVIQNPRYQVTQFGKPVTLSCSQTLNHNVMYWYQQKSSQAPKLLFHYYDKDFNNEADTPDNFQSRRPNTSFCFLDIRSPGLGDTAMYLCATSRSRNTEAFFGQGTRLTVV.

The V call is TRBV7-2, the J call TRBJ2-5; TCRdb outputs TRBD1, but without DNA this stays unchecked. The CDR3 has 15 amino acids. Germline V lookup: CDR1 SGHTA, CDR2 FQGNSA. Here the CDR3 reads CASSGGIGGGETQYF.

The V call is TRBV21-1, the J call TRBJ2-2; TCRdb lists TRBD1, though no DNA is available to test this call. TRBV21-1 is flagged as a pseudogene. The CDR3 covers 14 residues. CDR3 loop: CASKGQGHTGELFF.

V gene TRBV5-1 combines with J gene TRBJ2-7; TCRdb's D call, TRBD1, is unchecked because there is no DNA. CDR1 and CDR2 (germline): SGHRS, YFSETQ. This CDR3 has 14 amino acids. The CDR3 loop is CASSEGIFPPEQYF.

This chain joins TRBV27 and TRBJ1-5; TCRdb picks TRBD1, but there is no DNA to check that call. Germline V lookup: CDR1 MNHEY, CDR2 SMNVEV (reference sequence). The CDR3 is made up of 15 amino acids. The CDR3 sequence: CASRWTGFDNQPQHF.

The chain links TRBV12-3 or TRBV12-4 to TRBJ2-3; lacking DNA, the TRBD1 call made by TCRdb goes unchecked. This CDR3 has 19 residues. CDR3: CASSLEVLVGQGSTDTQYF.

The rearrangement links TRBV28 to TRBJ2-7; TCRdb calls TRBD1, which cannot be checked without DNA. The CDR3 extends over 15 amino acids. Germline CDR1 reads MDHEN; CDR2 reads SYDVKM. This CDR3 is CASRWDRSSPYEQYF.

The J gene is TRBJ2-7, the V gene TRBV7-9; TCRdb calls TRBD1, which cannot be checked without DNA. Germline CDR1 reads SEHNR; CDR2 reads FQNEAQ (reference sequence). This CDR3 has 15 amino acids. The CDR3: CASTTPTGPSYEQYF.

This chain joins TRBV7-8 and TRBJ2-4; TCRdb picks TRBD1, but there is no DNA to check that call. The length of the CDR3 is 16 residues. The V gene's germline CDR1 is SGHVS and CDR2 FQNEAQ. The CDR3 reads CASSLWGQGAKNIQYF.

The rearrangement uses TRBV3-1 and TRBJ1-3. Germline values: CDR1 LGHDT, CDR2 YNNKEL (reference sequence). The CDR3 contains 17 residues. The CDR3 sequence is CASSQDARMVSGNTIYF.

The J gene is TRBJ2-5, the V gene TRBV15; TCRdb picks TRBD1, but there is no DNA to check that call. Per the germline V gene, CDR1 is LNHNV and CDR2 is YYDKDF (reference sequence). The CDR3 has 16 amino acids. The CDR3 loop is CATSRDRLQGGETQYF.